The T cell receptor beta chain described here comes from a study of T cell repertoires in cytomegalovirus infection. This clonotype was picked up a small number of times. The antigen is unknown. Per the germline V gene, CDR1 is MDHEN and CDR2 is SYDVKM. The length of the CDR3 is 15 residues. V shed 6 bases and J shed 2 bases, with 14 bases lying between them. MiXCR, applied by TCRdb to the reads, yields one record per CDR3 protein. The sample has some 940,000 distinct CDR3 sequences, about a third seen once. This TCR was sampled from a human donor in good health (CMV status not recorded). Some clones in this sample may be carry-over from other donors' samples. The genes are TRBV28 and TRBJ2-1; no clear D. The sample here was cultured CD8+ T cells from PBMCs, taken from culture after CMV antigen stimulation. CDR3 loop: CASSIQLTPYNEQFF. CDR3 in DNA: TGTGCCAGCAGCATACAGCTTACCCCCTACAATGAGCAGTTCTTC.